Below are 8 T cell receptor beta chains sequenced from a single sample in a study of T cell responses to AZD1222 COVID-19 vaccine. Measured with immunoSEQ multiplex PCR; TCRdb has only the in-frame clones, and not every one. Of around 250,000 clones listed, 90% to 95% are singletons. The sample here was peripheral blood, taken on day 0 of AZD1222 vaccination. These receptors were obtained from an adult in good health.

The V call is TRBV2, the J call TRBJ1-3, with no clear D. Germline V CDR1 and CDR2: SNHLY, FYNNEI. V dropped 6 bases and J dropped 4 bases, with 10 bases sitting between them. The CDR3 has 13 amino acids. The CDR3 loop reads CASREGAGNTIYF. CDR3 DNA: TGTGCCAGCAGAGAGGGTGCCGGAAACACCATATATTTT.

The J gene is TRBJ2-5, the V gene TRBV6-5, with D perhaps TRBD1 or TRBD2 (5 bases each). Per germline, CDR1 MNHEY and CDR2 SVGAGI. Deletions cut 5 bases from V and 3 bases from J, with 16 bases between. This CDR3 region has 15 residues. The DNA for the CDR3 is TGTGCCAGCAGTCTAGGGGCCCTGGAGGAAGAGACCCAGTACTTC. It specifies CASSLGALEEETQYF.

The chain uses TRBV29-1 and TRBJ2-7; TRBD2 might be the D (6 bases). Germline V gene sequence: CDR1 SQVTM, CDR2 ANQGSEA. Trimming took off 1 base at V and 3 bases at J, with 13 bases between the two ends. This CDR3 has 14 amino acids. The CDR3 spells CSVEAEPGDYEQYF. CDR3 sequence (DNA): TGCAGCGTTGAAGCCGAACCGGGGGACTACGAGCAGTACTTC.

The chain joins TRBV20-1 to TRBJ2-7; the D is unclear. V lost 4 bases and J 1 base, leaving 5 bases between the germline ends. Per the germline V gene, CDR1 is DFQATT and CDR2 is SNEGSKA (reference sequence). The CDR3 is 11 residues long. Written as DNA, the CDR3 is TGCAGTGCTATCTTATCCTACGAGCAGTACTTC. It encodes CSAILSYEQYF.

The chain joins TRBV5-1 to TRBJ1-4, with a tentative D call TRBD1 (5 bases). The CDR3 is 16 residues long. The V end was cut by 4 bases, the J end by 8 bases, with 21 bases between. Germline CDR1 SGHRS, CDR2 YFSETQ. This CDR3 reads CASSQQPAGGGEKLFF. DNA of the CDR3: TGCGCCAGCAGCCAACAACCCGCGGGGGGAGGAGAAAAACTGTTTTTT.

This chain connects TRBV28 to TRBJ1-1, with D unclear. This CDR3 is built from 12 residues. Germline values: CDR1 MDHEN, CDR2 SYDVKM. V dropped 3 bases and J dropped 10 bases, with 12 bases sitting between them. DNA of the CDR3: TGTGCCAGCAGTTTTAGTCAAGGGAGAGCTTTCTTT. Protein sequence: CASSFSQGRAFF.

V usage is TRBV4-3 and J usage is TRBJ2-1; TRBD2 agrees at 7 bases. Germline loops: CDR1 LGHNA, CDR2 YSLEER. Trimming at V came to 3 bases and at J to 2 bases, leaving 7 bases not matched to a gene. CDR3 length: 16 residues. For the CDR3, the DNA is TGCGCCAGCAGCCAGCTAGCGGAGGCGGCCTACAATGAGCAGTTCTTC. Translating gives CASSQLAEAAYNEQFF.

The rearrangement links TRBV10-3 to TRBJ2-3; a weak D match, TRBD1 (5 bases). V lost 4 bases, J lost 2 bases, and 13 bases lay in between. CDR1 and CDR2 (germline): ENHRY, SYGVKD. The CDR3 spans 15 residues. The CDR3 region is CAISGLGRTTDTQYF. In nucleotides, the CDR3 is TGTGCCATCAGTGGGTTGGGGCGGACCACAGATACGCAGTATTTT.